These 16 T cell receptor beta chains originate from one sample sequenced in a study of blood T cell repertoires in COVID-19. The repertoire was sequenced with immunoSEQ multiplex PCR; TCRdb's copy has only in-frame clones and lacks some. The repertoire consists of about 190,000 clones, with around 90% occurring once and the leading ten covering roughly 6.7%. The material sequenced was peripheral blood. Receptors were obtained from a man aged 40-55 years with acute or convalescent COVID-19.

This clone was observed a handful of times. The chain is built from TRBV2 and TRBJ2-1; D is ambiguous. The CDR3 is made up of 13 amino acids. Trimming cost V 7 bases and J 5 bases, with 12 bases left between them. The germline V gene encodes CDR1 SNHLY and CDR2 FYNNEI. In nucleotides, the CDR3 is TGTGCCAGCACCCTATCGCGGAACAATGAGCAGTTCTTC. Translated, it gives CASTLSRNNEQFF.

This rearrangement joins TRBV4-1 to TRBJ1-4; unclear D gene. Germline V gene lookup returns CDR1 MGHRA and CDR2 YSYEKL. The CDR3 contains 14 residues. Trimming shortened V by 3 bases and J by 0 bases, and 5 bases separated the two germline ends. CDR3 amino acids: CASSHLTTNEKLFF. Written as DNA, the CDR3 is TGCGCCAGCAGCCATCTAACAACTAATGAAAAACTGTTTTTT.

The chain carries TRBV7-2 and TRBJ1-3, with unresolved D. Germline V gene data show CDR1 as SGHTA and CDR2 as FQGNSA. The germline V and J ends were trimmed by 5 bases and 0 bases, with 14 bases remaining between them. The CDR3 is 16 amino acids. The CDR3 loop is CASSSGGSASGNTIYF. The CDR3 DNA follows: TGTGCCAGCAGCAGCGGCGGCTCTGCCTCTGGAAACACCATATATTTT.

V and J are TRBV5-8 and TRBJ1-1; D ambiguous. Between the trimmed V and J ends, which lost 2 bases and 5 bases, there was a span of 7 bases. This CDR3 spans 12 amino acids. CDR1 is SGHTS and CDR2 is YDEGEE in the germline V gene. The DNA for the CDR3 is TGTGCCAGCAGCTTATCCCGTACTGAAGCTTTCTTT. Amino acids: CASSLSRTEAFF.

This clone has just a few counts. The chain recombines TRBV7-9 with TRBJ1-2; the match to TRBD1 covers 8 bases. Per the germline V gene, CDR1 is SEHNR and CDR2 is FQNEAQ (reference sequence). The CDR3 covers 16 residues. The V gene end was trimmed by 7 bases and the J gene end by 0 bases; junction bases not matched to a gene: 10. The CDR3 DNA reads as TGTGCCAGCACCTCCGGGACAGGTCTAGCTAACTATGGCTACACCTTC. Amino acid sequence: CASTSGTGLANYGYTF.

The CDR3 loop reads CASSLGGATSGAQQYF. The CDR3 coding sequence is TGCGCCAGCAGCTTGGGAGGGGCGACTAGCGGGGCTCAGCAGTACTTC. The V call is TRBV5-1, the J call TRBJ2-7; 11 bases match TRBD2. V shed 0 bases, J shed 8 bases, and the junction held 10 bases outside the gene matches. The CDR3 is 16 amino acids. The germline CDR1 and CDR2 sequences are SGHRS and YFSETQ.

The chain recombines TRBV6-2 or TRBV6-3 with TRBJ1-5; D is perhaps TRBD1 (5 bases). V lost 6 bases and J 6 bases, leaving 18 bases between the germline ends. Germline V gives CDR1 MNHEY, CDR2 SVGEGT. The CDR3 length is 15 residues. Here the CDR3 DNA reads TGTGCCAGCAGCGGGGGGGGAATCTCCAGTCAGCCCCAGCATTTT. Protein product: CASSGGGISSQPQHF.

The rearrangement links TRBV6-4 to TRBJ2-3; D is possibly TRBD2 (5 bases). V lost 0 bases, J lost 6 bases, and 7 bases lay in between. The CDR3 loop spans 13 amino acids. Germline CDR1 MRHNA, CDR2 SNTAGT. CDR3 sequence reads: CASSDSGVDTQYF. CDR3 in DNA: TGTGCCAGCAGTGACTCCGGGGTCGATACGCAGTATTTT.

The genes are TRBV29-1 and TRBJ2-1; 10 nucleotides match TRBD2. This CDR3 is built from 16 residues. With V trimmed by 3 bases and J by 7 bases, 12 bases remained unmatched. CDR1 and CDR2 (germline): SQVTM, ANQGSEA. CDR3 DNA: TGCAGCGTTGAGAGAGTACTAGCGGGGTCAGGGAATGAGCAGTTCTTC. Translated: CSVERVLAGSGNEQFF.

The chain couples TRBV6-1 to TRBJ1-5; TRBD1 agrees at 9 bases. The J segment lost 4 bases and the V segment lost 2 bases, leaving 3 bases of the junction unmatched. This CDR3 has 15 residues. Germline CDR1 and CDR2: MNHNS and SASEGT. CDR3 in DNA: TGTGCCAGCAGTGAAAGGGACAGGGAAAATCAGCCCCAGCATTTT. This translates into CASSERDRENQPQHF.

The V gene is TRBV5-8, the J gene TRBJ2-1; 16 bases are shared with TRBD2. J gave up 1 base and V 4 bases, and 5 bases lay outside the gene matches. Looked up from germline, CDR1 is SGHTS and CDR2 is YDEGEE. This CDR3 contains 18 residues. The DNA of the CDR3 is TGTGCCAGCAGCACAGGGACTAGCGGGGGGGCGTCCTACAATGAGCAGTTCTTC. Its protein is CASSTGTSGGASYNEQFF.

This chain links TRBV28 with TRBJ2-2, with a tentative D call TRBD1 (6 bases). Germline CDR1 and CDR2: MDHEN and SYDVKM. This CDR3 is 18 amino acids long. V was shortened by 1 base and J by 1 base, with 16 bases between the two germline ends. The chain's CDR3 is CASSLYGRGSRNTGELFF. CDR3 DNA: TGTGCCAGCAGTTTATATGGCAGGGGCTCCAGGAACACCGGGGAGCTGTTTTTT. Full variable domain (missing parts from reference TRBV28 and TRBJ2-2): DVKVTQSSRYLVKRTGEKVFLECVQDMDHENMFWYRQDPGLGLRLIYFSYDVKMKEKGDIPEGYSVSREKKERFSLILESASTNQTSMYLCASSLYGRGSRNTGELFFGEGSRLTVL.

The chain couples TRBV5-8 to TRBJ2-7; 10 bases match TRBD2. V shed 2 bases, J shed 5 bases, and the junction held 7 bases outside the gene matches. This CDR3 region has 15 residues. Looked up from germline, CDR1 is SGHTS and CDR2 is YDEGEE. CDR3 coding DNA: TGTGCCAGCAGCTTCAGCGGGGGGGCATCGAACGAGCAGTACTTC. Translation: CASSFSGGASNEQYF.

A single count supports this clone. The chain is built from TRBV12-3 or TRBV12-4 and TRBJ1-1, with D tentatively TRBD1 (5 bases). Trimming took 3 bases from V and 5 from J, leaving 10 bases between them. The CDR3 runs to 13 residues. The CDR3 sequence is CASSFWQGTEAFF. DNA for the CDR3: TGTGCCAGCAGTTTTTGGCAGGGAACTGAAGCTTTCTTT.

Written as DNA, the CDR3 is TGTGCCAGCAGCCCCCGGGACAGCCAGAATTCACCCCTCCACTTT. This translates into CASSPRDSQNSPLHF. This sequence joins TRBV9 and TRBJ1-6; 7 nucleotides match TRBD1. This CDR3 is 15 amino acids long. Germline trimming cut 4 bases from V and 7 bases from J; bases unmatched to any gene: 8. Germline assignment: CDR1 SGDLS and CDR2 YYNGEE.

The chain links TRBV7-2 to TRBJ2-3; a weak D match, TRBD1 (6 bases). This CDR3 is built from 17 residues. From germline, CDR1 is SGHTA and CDR2 FQGNSA. Trimming removed 7 bases from V and 0 bases from J, with 20 bases in between. CDR3 sequence (DNA): TGTGCCAGCACCTCCCTTAGGGGGAACCCTAGCACAGATACGCAGTATTTT. It is translated as CASTSLRGNPSTDTQYF.